This TCR beta chain emerged from a study of radiotherapy plus CTLA-4 blockade in lung cancer. Study observations and caveats: TCR clones of tumor origin grew in blood after radiotherapy plus ipilimumab. Early shifts in blood T cell clones, with interferon-beta, reportedly predicted response best.

In regard to this clone: Its target is not known.

Patients with chemo-refractory metastatic non-small-cell lung cancer received focal radiation plus CTLA-4 blockade with ipilimumab. This CDR3 region has 16 residues. Germline values: CDR1 MNHNY, CDR2 SVGAGI (reference sequence). The V segment lost 5 bases and the J segment 7 bases; nucleotides outside the gene matches: 13. This table comes from immunoSEQ multiplex PCR, and its TCRdb copy is limited to in-frame clones, with some not included. The table shows some 110,000 clones, with over 80% occurring only once. Sample: peripheral blood, taken from a patient treated with radiotherapy plus ipilimumab. This clonotype originated in a human donor with non-small cell lung cancer that progressed on radiotherapy plus ipilimumab. The V and J genes are TRBV6-6 and TRBJ2-7, with 11 bases fitting TRBD1. CDR3 region: CASSPHRDRGIEEQYF. DNA for the CDR3: TGTGCCAGCAGTCCTCATCGGGACAGGGGGATTGAGGAGCAGTACTTC.